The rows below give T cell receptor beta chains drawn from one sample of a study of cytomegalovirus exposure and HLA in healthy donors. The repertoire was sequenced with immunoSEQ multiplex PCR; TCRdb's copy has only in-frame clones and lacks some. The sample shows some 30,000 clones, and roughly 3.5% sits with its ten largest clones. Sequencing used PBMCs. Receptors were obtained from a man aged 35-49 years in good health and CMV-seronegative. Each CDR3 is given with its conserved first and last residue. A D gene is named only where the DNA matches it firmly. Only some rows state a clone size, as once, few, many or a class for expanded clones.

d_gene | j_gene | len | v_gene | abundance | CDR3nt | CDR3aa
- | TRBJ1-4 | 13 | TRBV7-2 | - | TGTGCCAGCAGCACCCCAAGTCGGGAAAAACTGTTTTTT | CASSTPSREKLFF
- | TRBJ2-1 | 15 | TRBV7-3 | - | TGTGCCAGCAGCTTACGGCGGGGTACCTACAATGAGCAGTTCTTC | CASSLRRGTYNEQFF
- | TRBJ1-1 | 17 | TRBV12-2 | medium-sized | TGTGCAAGTCGCTTAGTTGAGGCAAATCAACCGAACACTGAAGCTTTCTTT | CASRLVEANQPNTEAFF
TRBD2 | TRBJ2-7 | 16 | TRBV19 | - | TGTGCCAGTAGTATGAGGACTAGCGGGAGGGGATACGAGCAGTACTTC | CASSMRTSGRGYEQYF
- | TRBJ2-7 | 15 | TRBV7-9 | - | TGTGCCAGCAGCTCCCTTCGGCAGGGGAACTACGAGCAGTACTTC | CASSSLRQGNYEQYF
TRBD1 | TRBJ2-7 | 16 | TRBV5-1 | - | TGCGCCAGCAGCCCGGTAGTAGGGACAGGGATCTACGAGCAGTACTTC | CASSPVVGTGIYEQYF
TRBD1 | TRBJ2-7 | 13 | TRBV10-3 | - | TGTGCCTCCAAAGGACAGGGGGATGTCGAGCAGTACTTC | CASKGQGDVEQYF
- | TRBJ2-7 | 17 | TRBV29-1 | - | TGCAGCGTTGGGATGGAGAGTTATGGGGCCCTCCCCTACGAGCAGTACTTC | CSVGMESYGALPYEQYF
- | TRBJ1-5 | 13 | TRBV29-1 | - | TGCAGCGTTGGGGGGGAGGGCAATCAGCCCCAGCATTTT | CSVGGEGNQPQHF
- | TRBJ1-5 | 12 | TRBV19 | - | TGTGCCAGTAAGAGATTTCAACAGCCCCAGCATTTT | CASKRFQQPQHF
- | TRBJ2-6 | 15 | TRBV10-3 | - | TGTGCCATCAGTGATGAGAATTCTGGGGCCAACGTCCTGACTTTC | CAISDENSGANVLTF
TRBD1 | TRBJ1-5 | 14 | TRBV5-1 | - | TGCGCCAGCAGCTGGACAGGGGGCAATCAGCCCCAGCATTTT | CASSWTGGNQPQHF
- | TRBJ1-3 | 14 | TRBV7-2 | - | TGTGCCAGCAGCCCCGGGTTGGGTGGAAACACCATATATTTT | CASSPGLGGNTIYF
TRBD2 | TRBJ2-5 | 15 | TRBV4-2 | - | TGTGCCAGCAGCCAAGAGATCGGGAGGGCCGAGACCCAGTACTTC | CASSQEIGRAETQYF
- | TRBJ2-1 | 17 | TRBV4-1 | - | TGCGCCAGCAGCCATTCTGGTCCCCGCGGGTCCTACAATGAGCAGTTCTTC | CASSHSGPRGSYNEQFF
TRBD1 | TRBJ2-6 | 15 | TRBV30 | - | TGTGCCCTGGACAGGGGGTTGTTGGGGGCCAACGTCCTGACTTTC | CALDRGLLGANVLTF
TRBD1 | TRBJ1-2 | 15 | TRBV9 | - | TGTGCCAGCAGCGTAGGGGGACAGGGGGCAAATGGCTACACCTTC | CASSVGGQGANGYTF
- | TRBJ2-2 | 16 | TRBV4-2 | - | TGTGCCAGCAGCCAAGCCGAAAGGGGGAACACCGGGGAGCTGTTTTTT | CASSQAERGNTGELFF
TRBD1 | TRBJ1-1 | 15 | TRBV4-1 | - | TGCGCCAGCAGCCGAAGACAGGGGGGAAACACTGAAGATTTCTTT | CASSRRQGGNTEDFF
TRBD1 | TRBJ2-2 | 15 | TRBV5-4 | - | TGTGCCAGCAGGTGGGGACAGGGGAACACCGGGGAGCTGTTTTTT | CASRWGQGNTGELFF
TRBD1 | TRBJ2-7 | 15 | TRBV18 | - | TGTGCCAGCTCACCACGGGGACAGGGAGTCCACGAGCAGTACTTC | CASSPRGQGVHEQYF
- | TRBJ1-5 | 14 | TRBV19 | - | TGTGCCAGTAGTCCGACAGGAGGCAATCAGCCCCAGCATTTT | CASSPTGGNQPQHF
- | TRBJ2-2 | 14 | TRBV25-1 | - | TGTGCCAGCAGGGAACAGGGTTCCACCGGGGAGCTGTTTTTT | CASREQGSTGELFF
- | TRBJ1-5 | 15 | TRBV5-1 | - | TGCGCCAGCAGCCTCACAGGGCATAGCAATCAGCCCCAGCATTTT | CASSLTGHSNQPQHF
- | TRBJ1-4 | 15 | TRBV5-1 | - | TGCGCCAGCAGCTTGGCCGGGGCAGGGGTAGAAAAACTGTTTTTT | CASSLAGAGVEKLFF
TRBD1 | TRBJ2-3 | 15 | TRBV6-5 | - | TGTGCCAGCAGTGTACAGGGGGCAGTCTGGGATACGCAGTATTTT | CASSVQGAVWDTQYF
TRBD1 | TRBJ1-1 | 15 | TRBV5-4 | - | TGTGCCAGCAGCGGACGACAGGGAGTGAACACTGAAGCTTTCTTT | CASSGRQGVNTEAFF
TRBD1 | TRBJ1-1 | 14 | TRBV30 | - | TGTGCCTGGTTGGACAGGGGTTTGAACACTGAAGCTTTCTTT | CAWLDRGLNTEAFF
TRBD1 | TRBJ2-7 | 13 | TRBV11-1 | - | TGTGCCAGCAGCACGGGACAGCATTACGAGCAGTACTTC | CASSTGQHYEQYF
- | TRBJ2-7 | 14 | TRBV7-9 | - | TGTGCCAGCAGCCCCCCCGGGTTTTCATACGAGCAGTACTTC | CASSPPGFSYEQYF
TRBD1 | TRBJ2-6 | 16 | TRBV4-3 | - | TGCGCCAGCAGCCAAGATCCCAGGGGGGGGGCCAACGTCCTGACTTTC | CASSQDPRGGANVLTF
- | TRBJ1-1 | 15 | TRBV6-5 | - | TGTGCCAGCAGCAAAACCCCAGGGGTGACCACTGAAGCTTTCTTT | CASSKTPGVTTEAFF
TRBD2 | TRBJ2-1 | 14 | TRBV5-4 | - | TGTGCCAGCAGACGGGGGTCGGGGAGGGGTGAGCAGTTCTTC | CASRRGSGRGEQFF
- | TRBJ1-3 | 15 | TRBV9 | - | TGTGCCAGCAGCGTTCAGGGAACAGCTGGAAACACCATATATTTT | CASSVQGTAGNTIYF
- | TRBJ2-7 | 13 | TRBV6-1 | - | TGTGCCAGCAGGGGGACTGTAGGCTACGAGCAGTACTTC | CASRGTVGYEQYF
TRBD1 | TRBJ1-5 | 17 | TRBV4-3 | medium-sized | TGCGCCAGCAGCCAAGATCTTACAGGGGAAAGCAATCAGCCCCAGCATTTT | CASSQDLTGESNQPQHF
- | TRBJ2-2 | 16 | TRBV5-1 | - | TGCGCCAGCAGCCCCGGACACTCGACGAACACCGGGGAGCTGTTTTTT | CASSPGHSTNTGELFF
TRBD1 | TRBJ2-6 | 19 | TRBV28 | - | TGTGCCAGCAGTCCCGCCCCGGACAGGGCTAGCTCTGGGGCCAACGTCCTGACTTTC | CASSPAPDRASSGANVLTF
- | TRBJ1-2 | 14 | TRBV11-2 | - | TGTGCCAGCAGCCTGGCTAGTACTAACTATGGCTACACCTTC | CASSLASTNYGYTF
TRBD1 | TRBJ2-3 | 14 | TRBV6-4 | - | TGTGCCAGCAGTGACGGACAGGGGGCAGATAAGCAGTATTTT | CASSDGQGADKQYF
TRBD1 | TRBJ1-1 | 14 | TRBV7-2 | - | TGTGCCAGCAGCGCGGGACAGCTGAACACTGAAGCTTTCTTT | CASSAGQLNTEAFF
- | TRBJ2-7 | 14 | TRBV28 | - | TGTGCCAGCGGGCAAACCCGGGCTAGCAACGAGCAGTACTTC | CASGQTRASNEQYF
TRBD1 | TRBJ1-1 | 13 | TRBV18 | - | TGTGCCAGCTCACCAGGGACAGGTATTGAAGCTTTCTTT | CASSPGTGIEAFF
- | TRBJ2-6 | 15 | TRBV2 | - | TGTGCCAGCAGTAAACAGGACTCTGGGGCCAACGTCCTGACTTTC | CASSKQDSGANVLTF
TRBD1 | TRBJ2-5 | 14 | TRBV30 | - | TGTGCCTGGAGCGGGACAGTCCTCCAAGAGACCCAGTACTTC | CAWSGTVLQETQYF
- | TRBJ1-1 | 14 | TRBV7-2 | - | TGTGCCAGCAGCTTAGCAGGAGCTACCACTGAAGCTTTCTTT | CASSLAGATTEAFF
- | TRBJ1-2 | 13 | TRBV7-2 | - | TGTGCCAGCAGCTTAGGACAGCCGGGTGGCTACACCTTC | CASSLGQPGGYTF
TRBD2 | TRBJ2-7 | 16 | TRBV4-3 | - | TGCGCCAGCAGCCAATTTCTAGCGGGAGGGGCGTACGAGCAGTACTTC | CASSQFLAGGAYEQYF
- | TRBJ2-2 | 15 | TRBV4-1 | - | TGCGCCAGCAGCCAAGAAACTAGCTACACCGGGGAGCTGTTTTTT | CASSQETSYTGELFF
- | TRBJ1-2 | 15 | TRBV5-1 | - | TGCGCCAGCAGCTTGACAGTCAGGGGCAGAGATGGCTACACCTTC | CASSLTVRGRDGYTF